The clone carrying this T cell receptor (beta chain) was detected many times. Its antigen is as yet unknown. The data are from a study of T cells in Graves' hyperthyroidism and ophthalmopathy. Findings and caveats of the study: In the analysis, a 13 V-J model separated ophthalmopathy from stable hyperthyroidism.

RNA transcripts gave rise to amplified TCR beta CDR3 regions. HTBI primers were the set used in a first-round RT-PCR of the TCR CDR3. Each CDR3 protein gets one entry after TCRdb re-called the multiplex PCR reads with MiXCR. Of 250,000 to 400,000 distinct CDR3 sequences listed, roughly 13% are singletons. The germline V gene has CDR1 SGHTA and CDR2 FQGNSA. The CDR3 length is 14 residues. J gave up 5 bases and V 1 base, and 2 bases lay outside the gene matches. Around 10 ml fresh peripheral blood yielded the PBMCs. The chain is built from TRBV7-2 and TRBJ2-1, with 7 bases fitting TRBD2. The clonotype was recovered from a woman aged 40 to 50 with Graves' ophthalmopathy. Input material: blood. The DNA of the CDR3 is TGTGCCAGCAGCTTAGACGGGGGGAACAATGAGCAGTTCTTC. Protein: CASSLDGGNNEQFF.